The present TCR beta chain was sequenced within a study of shared T cell receptors in the human thymus. The CDR3 totals 16 residues. Trimming took 0 bases from V and 2 from J; bases not matched to a gene: 4. The germline gives CDR1 MGHRA, CDR2 YSYEKL. This clone has only one observation. This table comes from immunoSEQ multiplex PCR, and its TCRdb copy is limited to in-frame clones, with some not included. Of about 660,000 clones in the sample, 88% were seen once. These data were likewise used in another study, on human thymus T cells. That work states: Corrective heart surgery yielded resections, and these provided the thymus tissue. Reports from related research described highly overlapping thymic repertoires among unrelated individuals.

The rearrangement joins TRBV4-1 to TRBJ2-7, with 10 positions matching TRBD2. The specimen was thymocytes. The sequence was obtained from a boy less than two years old with a congenital heart defect. In DNA form, the CDR3 reads TGCGCCAGCAGCCAAGAGGCCCTAGCGGGAGCCTACGAGCAGTACTTC. It encodes CASSQEALAGAYEQYF.